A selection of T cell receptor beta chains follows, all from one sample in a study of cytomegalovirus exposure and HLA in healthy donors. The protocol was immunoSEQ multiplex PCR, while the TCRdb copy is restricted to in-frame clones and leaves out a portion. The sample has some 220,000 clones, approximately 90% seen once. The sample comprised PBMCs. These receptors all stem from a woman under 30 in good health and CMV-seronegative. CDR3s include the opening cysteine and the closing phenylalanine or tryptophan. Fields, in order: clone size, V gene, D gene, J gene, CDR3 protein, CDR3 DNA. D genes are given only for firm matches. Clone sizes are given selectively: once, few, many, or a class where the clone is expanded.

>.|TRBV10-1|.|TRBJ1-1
CASSESLEGAEAFF
TGCGCCAGCAGTGAGTCGTTAGAGGGGGCTGAAGCTTTCTTT
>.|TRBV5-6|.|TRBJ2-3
CASSFVRVGPDTQYF
TGTGCCAGCAGCTTTGTCAGGGTGGGCCCAGATACGCAGTATTTT
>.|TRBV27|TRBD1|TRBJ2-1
CASRTGVNEQFF
TGTGCCAGCAGGACAGGGGTTAATGAGCAGTTCTTC
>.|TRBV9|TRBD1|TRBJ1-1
CASSATGGYEAFF
TGTGCCAGCAGCGCGACAGGGGGCTATGAAGCTTTCTTT
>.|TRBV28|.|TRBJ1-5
CASSLQFSGHQPQHF
TGTGCCAGCAGCTTACAGTTCTCAGGGCATCAGCCCCAGCATTTT
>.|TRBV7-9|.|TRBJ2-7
CASRHQGFGEQYF
TGTGCCAGCAGGCACCAGGGATTCGGCGAGCAGTACTTC
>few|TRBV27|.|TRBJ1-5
CAIGDGNQPQHF
TGTGCCATCGGGGATGGCAATCAGCCCCAGCATTTT
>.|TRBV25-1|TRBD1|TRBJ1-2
CASTQRKGASGYTF
TGTGCCAGCACCCAGAGGAAGGGGGCGAGCGGCTACACCTTC
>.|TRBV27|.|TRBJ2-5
CASSPSTGLGAETQYF
TGTGCCAGCAGTCCATCTACAGGGTTGGGGGCAGAGACCCAGTACTTC
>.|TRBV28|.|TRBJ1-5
CASRGQGRDSNQPQHF
TGTGCCAGCAGGGGTCAGGGGAGGGATAGCAATCAGCCCCAGCATTTT
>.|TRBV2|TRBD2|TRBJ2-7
CATEGSGSLVVYEQYF
TGTGCCACCGAGGGGAGCGGGAGCCTAGTGGTCTACGAGCAGTACTTC
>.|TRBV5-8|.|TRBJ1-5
CASSLFTASNQPQHF
TGTGCCAGCAGCTTGTTTACAGCTAGCAATCAGCCCCAGCATTTT
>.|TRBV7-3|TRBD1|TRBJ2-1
CASSSTGGTLNEQFF
TGTGCCAGCAGCTCGACAGGGGGCACCCTCAATGAGCAGTTCTTC
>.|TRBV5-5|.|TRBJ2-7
CASSPTPGHSYEQYF
TGTGCCAGCAGCCCCACCCCGGGACACTCCTACGAGCAGTACTTC
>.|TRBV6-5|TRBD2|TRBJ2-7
CASTDRLADYDEQYF
TGTGCCAGCACAGACCGACTAGCAGACTACGATGAGCAGTACTTC
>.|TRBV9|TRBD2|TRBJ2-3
CASSVLGTSGFGDTQYF
TGTGCCAGCAGCGTACTTGGGACTAGCGGCTTTGGAGATACGCAGTATTTT
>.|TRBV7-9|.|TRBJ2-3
CASSLDRGTDTQYF
TGTGCCAGCAGCTTAGACAGGGGCACAGATACGCAGTATTTT
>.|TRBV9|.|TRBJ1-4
CASSVGVGEKLFF
TGTGCCAGCAGCGTCGGGGTGGGTGAAAAACTGTTTTTT
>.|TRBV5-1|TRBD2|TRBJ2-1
CASSLESGRAGNEQFF
TGCGCCAGCAGCTTGGAAAGCGGGAGGGCCGGAAATGAGCAGTTCTTC
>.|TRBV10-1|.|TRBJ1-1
CASSPGLNTEAFF
TGCGCCAGCAGTCCAGGGCTGAACACTGAAGCTTTCTTT
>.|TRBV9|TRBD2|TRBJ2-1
CASSVGTSGNEQFF
TGTGCCAGCAGCGTCGGGACTAGCGGCAATGAGCAGTTCTTC
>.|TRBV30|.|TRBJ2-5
CAWMQETQYF
TGTGCCTGGATGCAGGAGACCCAGTACTTC
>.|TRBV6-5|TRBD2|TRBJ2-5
CASSGLAGRMETQYF
TGTGCCAGCAGCGGACTAGCGGGAAGAATGGAGACCCAGTACTTC
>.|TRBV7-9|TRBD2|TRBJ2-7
CASSVTRLAGGHGEQYF
TGTGCCAGCAGCGTAACCCGACTAGCGGGAGGCCATGGGGAGCAGTACTTC
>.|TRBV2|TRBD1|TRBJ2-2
CASRYPGQGRPTGELFF
TGTGCCAGCAGATACCCGGGACAGGGGCGACCCACCGGGGAGCTGTTTTTT
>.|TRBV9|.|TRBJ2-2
CASSPGDPNTGELFF
TGTGCCAGCAGCCCAGGGGACCCGAACACCGGGGAGCTGTTTTTT
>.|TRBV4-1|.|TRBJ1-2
CASSQDRDIRNGYTF
TGCGCCAGCAGCCAAGATCGGGACATAAGAAATGGCTACACCTTC
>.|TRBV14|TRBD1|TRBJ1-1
CASSPRTGNVGYTEAFF
TGTGCCAGCAGCCCCCGGACAGGGAATGTAGGGTACACTGAAGCTTTCTTT
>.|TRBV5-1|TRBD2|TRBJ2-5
CASSSPRASGSSETQYF
TGCGCCAGCAGCTCACCACGGGCTAGCGGGAGTAGCGAGACCCAGTACTTC
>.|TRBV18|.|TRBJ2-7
CASSPPVQDGRNEQYF
TGTGCCAGCTCACCACCGGTTCAGGATGGTCGCAACGAGCAGTACTTC